These 9 T cell receptor beta chains were sequenced from one sample in a study of cytotoxic CD8 clonotypes in ibrutinib-treated CLL. Clones were read by immunoSEQ multiplex PCR, and TCRdb kept only the in-frame ones, dropping some. The sample has about 43,000 clones, under 75% seen once. Sequencing used PBMCs, obtained after 12 months of ibrutinib treatment. The receptors originated from a human donor with chronic lymphocytic leukemia.

This clone showed up just once. The chain joins TRBV28 to TRBJ2-7; D remains ambiguous. Trimming cost V 3 bases and J 4 bases, with 16 bases left between them. The CDR3 loop spans 15 amino acids. Per germline, CDR1 MDHEN and CDR2 SYDVKM. The CDR3 DNA sequence: TGTGCCAGCAGTTTGCCCCCCGGTCCCCCATACGAGCAGTACTTC. Residues: CASSLPPGPPYEQYF.

The chain couples TRBV6-5 to TRBJ1-1, with 8 bases identical to TRBD1. This CDR3 contains 14 residues. CDR1 MNHEY and CDR2 SVGAGI come from the germline V gene. The V segment lost 5 bases and the J segment 3 bases; nucleotides outside the gene matches: 5. The CDR3 here is CASSNRGRHTEAFF. As DNA, the CDR3 is TGTGCCAGCAGTAACAGGGGGAGACACACTGAAGCTTTCTTT.

This CDR3 is CAWSAGGVYGYTF. The CDR3 DNA reads TGTGCCTGGAGCGCAGGAGGGGTCTATGGCTACACCTTC. The chain joins TRBV30 to TRBJ1-2; D is perhaps TRBD1 (5 bases). V gave up 3 bases and J gave up 4 bases, with 12 bases separating them. Germline V lookup: CDR1 GTSNPN, CDR2 SVGIG (reference sequence). CDR3 length: 13 residues.

The V and J genes are TRBV5-1 and TRBJ2-1, with 7 nucleotides matching TRBD2. CDR3 length: 14 residues. V trimming: 0 bases; J trimming: 7 bases; junction bases outside the gene matches: 4. CDR1 and CDR2 from the germline V gene are SGHRS and YFSETQ. CDR3 bases: TGCGCCAGCAGCTTGGGACTAGCCCCAAATGAGCAGTTCTTC. As protein: CASSLGLAPNEQFF.

This chain connects TRBV7-2 to TRBJ2-5; 7 nucleotides line up with TRBD1. The CDR3 sequence is 14 residues long. Germline CDR1 SGHTA, CDR2 FQGNSA. V dropped 5 bases and J dropped 4; count of bases not matched to a gene: 7. The CDR3: CASSLQTGVETQYF. In nucleotides, the CDR3 is TGTGCCAGCAGCCTACAAACAGGGGTAGAGACCCAGTACTTC.

The gene calls are TRBV28 and TRBJ2-7, with 7 bases fitting TRBD1. The germline CDR1 and CDR2 sequences are MDHEN and SYDVKM. The length of the CDR3 is 14 residues. After removal of 6 bases from V and 3 bases from J, the junction contained 8 bases not matched to a gene. The CDR3 loop is CASRGRQGNYEQYF. The CDR3 DNA reads as TGTGCCAGCAGGGGTCGACAGGGAAACTACGAGCAGTACTTC.

The chain joins TRBV5-5 to TRBJ2-7; 9 nucleotides match TRBD1. Losses at the gene ends were 2 bases for V and 6 bases for J; bases not matched to a gene: 9. CDR1 is SGHKS, CDR2 YYEKEE, per germline (reference sequence). The CDR3 is 15 amino acids. The CDR3 DNA sequence: TGTGCCAGCAGCTTTCCCGCGACAGGGGGGCTCGAGCAGTACTTC. As protein: CASSFPATGGLEQYF. The variable domain in full, completed from reference TRBV5-5 and TRBJ2-7, reads DAGVTQSPTHLIKTRGQQVTLRCSPISGHKSVSWYQQVLGQGPQFIFQYYEKEERGRGNFPDRFSARQFPNYSSELNVNALLLGDSALYLCASSFPATGGLEQYFGPGTRLTVT.

The rearrangement links TRBV7-6 to TRBJ2-2, with 15 nucleotides matching TRBD2. The CDR3 has 19 amino acids. V lost 5 bases and J lost 6; bases outside the gene matches: 13. From germline, CDR1 is SGHVS and CDR2 FNYEAQ. The CDR3 region is CASSAHPRWTSGGAGELFF. The CDR3 DNA sequence: TGTGCCAGCAGCGCTCACCCCAGGTGGACTAGCGGGGGGGCCGGGGAGCTGTTTTTT.

The CDR3 region has the DNA TGCGCCAGCAGCTTGGGGCCAGGGGATTCCAATGAAAAACTGTTTTTT. Its translation: CASSLGPGDSNEKLFF. The chain combines TRBV5-1 with TRBJ1-4; TRBD1 might be the D (6 bases). The CDR3 contains 16 residues. Trimming pared 0 bases from V and 5 bases from J, leaving 14 bases between. Germline CDR1 SGHRS, CDR2 YFSETQ.